This T cell receptor (beta chain) was sequenced in a study of vaccination and CD4 T cells after COVID-19. Study-wide background: The peptides that stimulated the cells were overlapping spike peptides from SARS-CoV-2, HCoV-NL63, HCoV-OC43 and HCoV-229E.

Treatment denoted: roughly ten-day PBMC culture with coronavirus spike peptide pools or control peptides (ViraFEST assay). This clonotype turned up a few times. Its antigen is still unknown. Cultured CD4+ T-cell DNA underwent Oncomine TCR Beta short-read sequencing. TCRdb reprocessed the PCR reads via MiXCR and lists one record per CDR3 protein. Here the sample spans about 12,000 distinct CDR3 sequences, around 30% being singletons. Points from the study as a whole: Median SARS-CoV-2-reactive clonotypes rose from approximately 21 to 38, not significantly. For convalescent patients, a median about 86% of reactive clones surfaced exclusively after vaccination.

The clonotype originates from a human donor with COVID-19. The sequenced sample was cultured CD4+ T cells from blood.

The CDR3 sequence is CASSPPPGTGLEKLFF. The CDR3 DNA follows: TGTGCCAGCAGTCCTCCCCCCGGGACCGGACTTGAAAAACTGTTTTTT. This rearrangement joins TRBV6-1 to TRBJ1-4; the D gene is possibly TRBD1 (5 bases). There are 16 residues in the CDR3. V was cut by 5 bases and J by 7 bases, with 20 bases left in between. Germline loops: CDR1 MNHNS, CDR2 SASEGT.